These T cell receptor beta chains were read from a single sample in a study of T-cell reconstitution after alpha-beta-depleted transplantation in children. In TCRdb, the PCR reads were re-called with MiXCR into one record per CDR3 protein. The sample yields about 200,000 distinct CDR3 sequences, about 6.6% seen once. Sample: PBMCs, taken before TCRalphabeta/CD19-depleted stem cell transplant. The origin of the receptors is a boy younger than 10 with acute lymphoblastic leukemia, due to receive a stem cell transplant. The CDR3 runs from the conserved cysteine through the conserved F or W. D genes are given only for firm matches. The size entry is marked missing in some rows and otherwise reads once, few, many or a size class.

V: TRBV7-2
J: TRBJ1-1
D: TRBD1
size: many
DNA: TGTGCCAGCAGCAACCGGACAGGGAGATTGAACACTGAAGCTTTCTTT
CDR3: CASSNRTGRLNTEAFF

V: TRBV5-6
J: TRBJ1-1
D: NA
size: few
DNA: TGTGCCAGCAGCTTGGGGACGGAAGAAGCTTTCTTT
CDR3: CASSLGTEEAFF

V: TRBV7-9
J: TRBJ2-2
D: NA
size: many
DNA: TGTGCCAGCAGACCAGAGGGTAGGATTTACACCGGGGAGCTGTTTTTT
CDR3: CASRPEGRIYTGELFF

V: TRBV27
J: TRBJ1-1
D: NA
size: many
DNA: TGTGCCAGCTCAACAAGGGGGATTGGGGCTTTCTTT
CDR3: CASSTRGIGAFF

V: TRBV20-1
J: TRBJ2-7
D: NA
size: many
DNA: TGCAGTGCTAGAGATCGAGGAAACCGGTTACTGTACTTC
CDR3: CSARDRGNRLLYF

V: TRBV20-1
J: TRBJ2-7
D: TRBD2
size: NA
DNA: TGCTGTGCTCCTAGGGTAGCGGGAACTCCCTACGAGCAGTACTTC
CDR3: CCAPRVAGTPYEQYF

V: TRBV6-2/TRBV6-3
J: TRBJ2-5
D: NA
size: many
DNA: TGTGCCAGTCCCCAGGGTCTGGAGACCCAGTACTTC
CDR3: CASPQGLETQYF

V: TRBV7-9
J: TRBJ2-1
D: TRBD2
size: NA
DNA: TGTGCCTCGTCTGGCAGCGGGAGGGCATATGAGCAGTTCTTC
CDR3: CASSGSGRAYEQFF

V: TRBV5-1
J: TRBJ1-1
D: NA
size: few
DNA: TGCGCCAGCAGCTGGCCCCCCGGGGGGAACACTGAAGCTTTCTTT
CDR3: CASSWPPGGNTEAFF

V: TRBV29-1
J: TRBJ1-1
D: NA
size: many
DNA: TGCAGCGTTGAAGTTTCCTACCAAGCTTTCTTT
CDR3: CSVEVSYQAFF

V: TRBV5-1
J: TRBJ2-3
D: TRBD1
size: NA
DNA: TGCGCCAGCAGCCCAACTGGACAGGGGGCTGCAGATACGCAGTATTTT
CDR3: CASSPTGQGAADTQYF

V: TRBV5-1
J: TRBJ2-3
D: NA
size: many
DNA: TGCGCCAGCAGCCATTACGAGGGACTTAGGAACACAGATACGCAGTATTTT
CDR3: CASSHYEGLRNTDTQYF

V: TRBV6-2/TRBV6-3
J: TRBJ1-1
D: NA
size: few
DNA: TGTGCCAGCCGACAGACCCTAAGCGCAGAAGCTTTCTTT
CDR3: CASRQTLSAEAFF

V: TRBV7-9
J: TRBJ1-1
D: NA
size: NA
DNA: TGTGCCAGCAGCTTTGGCGGGGTAATAGATGAAGCTTTCTTT
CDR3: CASSFGGVIDEAFF

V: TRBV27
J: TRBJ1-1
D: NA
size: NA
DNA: TGTGCCAGCAGTTCTATATACGGGGACGGGAACACTGAAGCTTTCTTT
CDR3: CASSSIYGDGNTEAFF

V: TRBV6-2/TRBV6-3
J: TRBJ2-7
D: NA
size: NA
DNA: TGTGCCAGCACTTACGGGAGAGCTAACTACGAGCAGTACTTC
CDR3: CASTYGRANYEQYF

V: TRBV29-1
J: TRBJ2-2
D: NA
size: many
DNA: TGCAGCGTTGAGCTTCAGGACACCGGGGAGCTGTTTTTT
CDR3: CSVELQDTGELFF